The 32 T cell receptor beta chains reported below all come from one sample, sequenced in a study of shared clonotypes between healthy human individuals. The naive CD8 population came from CD45RO-negative cells selected for CCR7, without terminally differentiated effector memory CD45RA+ cells. Sequenced by immunoSEQ multiplex PCR; TCRdb stores in-frame clones only, minus some. The table includes some 2 million clones, less than 95% detected once. The sample comprised naive CD8+ T cells sorted from blood. These receptors came from a man younger than 35 in good health.

The chain carries TRBV5-6 and TRBJ2-5, with a weak D call TRBD1 (7 bases). Trimming pared 3 bases from V and 3 bases from J, leaving 12 bases between. The CDR3 consists of 14 residues. Germline V gives CDR1 SGHDT, CDR2 YYEEEE. Here the CDR3 DNA reads TGTGCCAGCAGCTCTGGCAGGGGGGAAGAGACCCAGTACTTC. Its translation: CASSSGRGEETQYF. The complete variable domain, with remaining parts taken from reference TRBV5-6 and TRBJ2-5, reads DAGVTQSPTHLIKTRGQQVTLRCSPKSGHDTVSWYQQALGQGPQFIFQYYEEEERQRGNFPDRFSGHQFPNYSSELNVNALLLGDSALYLCASSSGRGEETQYFGPGTRLLVL.

Notes on this clone: Distinct nucleotide sequences in the sample also encode this CDR3. V is TRBV5-6 and J is TRBJ1-5, with unresolved D. Per germline, CDR1 SGHDT and CDR2 YYEEEE. The CDR3 covers 13 residues. V lost 1 base to trimming and J lost 7 bases, with 9 bases between them. CDR3 nucleotide sequence: TGTGCCAGCAGCTTGTGGGGTGGGCAGCCCCAGCATTTT. It encodes CASSLWGGQPQHF.

This clone was recorded once. J is TRBJ2-7 and V is TRBV19; 10 nucleotides match TRBD2. This CDR3 comprises 14 residues. The J segment lost 4 bases and the V segment lost 4 bases, leaving 4 bases of the junction unmatched. CDR1 is LNHDA, CDR2 SQIVND, per germline (reference sequence). The CDR3 coding sequence is TGTGCCAGTAGTAGGACTAGCGGTCCTTACGAGCAGTACTTC. Protein: CASSRTSGPYEQYF.

Only one count was recorded for this clone. V gene TRBV11-2 combines with J gene TRBJ2-7; D possibly uses TRBD1 or TRBD2 (5 bases each). The CDR3 is made up of 15 amino acids. The V end lost 10 bases, the J end lost 3 bases, and 22 bases lay between the germline ends. CDR1 is SGHAT, CDR2 FQNNGV, per germline. CDR3 loop: CATTLGTLGYYEQYF. CDR3 nucleotides: TGTGCCACCACCCTGGGGACCCTTGGGTACTACGAGCAGTACTTC.

CDR3 DNA sequence: TGTGCCAGCAGTAGAGAGGGGGGCTACGAGCAGTACTTC. Its translation: CASSREGGYEQYF. The rearrangement links TRBV7-8 to TRBJ2-7; TRBD1 or TRBD2 may be the D gene (6 bases each). There are 13 residues in the CDR3. Trimming took off 6 bases at V and 3 bases at J, with 12 bases between the two ends. Germline CDR1 reads SGHVS; CDR2 reads FQNEAQ. The full variable domain, completed using reference TRBV7-8 and TRBJ2-7, is GAGVSQSPRYKVAKRGQDVALRCDPISGHVSLFWYQQALGQGPEFLTYFQNEAQLDKSGLPSDRFFAERPEGSVSTLKIQRTQQEDSAVYLCASSREGGYEQYFGPGTRLTVT.

The chain employs TRBV28 and TRBJ1-5; a possible D gene is TRBD1 (6 bases). This CDR3 region has 12 residues. Trimming left V 5 bases short and J 15 bases short, with 17 bases between. Looked up from germline, CDR1 is MDHEN and CDR2 is SYDVKM. The CDR3 loop reads CASSLTGAPGHF. As DNA, the CDR3 is TGTGCCAGCAGTCTGACAGGAGCCCCAGGGCATTTT.

The chain has TRBV4-3 and TRBJ2-3; no definite D call. Trimming took 5 bases from V and 0 from J, leaving 9 bases between them. CDR1 and CDR2 (germline): LGHNA, YSLEER. The length of the CDR3 is 14 residues. CDR3 coding DNA: TGCGCCAGCAGCATAGCCCGGAGCACAGATACGCAGTATTTT. This codes for CASSIARSTDTQYF.

The gene calls are TRBV27 and TRBJ2-7; D unclear. Trimming removed 6 bases from V and 5 bases from J, with 17 bases in between. The CDR3 covers 14 residues. The germline V gene has CDR1 MNHEY and CDR2 SMNVEV (reference sequence). In DNA, the CDR3 is TGTGCCAGCAGGGGCGGTGGCAGGTGGGACGAGCAGTACTTC. It specifies CASRGGGRWDEQYF.

This chain joins TRBV7-9 and TRBJ2-7; no reliable D call. The CDR3 sequence is 15 residues long. V lost 6 bases and J lost 1, with 16 bases in between. Germline lookup yields CDR1 SEHNR and CDR2 FQNEAQ (reference sequence). The DNA of the CDR3 is TGTGCCAGCAGTCTACCTGAACGTCCGTCCTACGAGCAGTACTTC. It yields the protein CASSLPERPSYEQYF.

The chain joins TRBV30 to TRBJ1-2; possibly TRBD1 for D (5 bases). Trimming left V 0 bases short and J 8 bases short, with 10 bases between. The CDR3 sequence is 12 residues long. Germline V gene sequence: CDR1 GTSNPN, CDR2 SVGIG (reference sequence). The CDR3 loop is CAWSVFRGGYTF. The CDR3 bases are TGTGCCTGGAGTGTTTTTCGGGGCGGCTACACCTTC. Variable domain in full (rest from reference TRBV30 and TRBJ1-2): SQTIHQWPATLVQPVGSPLSLECTVEGTSNPNLYWYRQAAGRGLQLLFYSVGIGQISSEVPQNLSASRPQDRQFILSSKKLLLSDSGFYLCAWSVFRGGYTFGSGTRLTVV.

The V and J genes are TRBV27 and TRBJ2-1; 8 positions match TRBD2. Germline CDR1 reads MNHEY; CDR2 reads SMNVEV (reference sequence). The CDR3 loop spans 14 amino acids. J lost 7 bases, V lost 2 bases, and 4 bases had no gene match. The CDR3 here is CASSLAGGVNEQFF. CDR3 DNA sequence: TGTGCCAGCAGTTTAGCGGGGGGTGTAAATGAGCAGTTCTTC.

V usage is TRBV4-1 and J usage is TRBJ2-7; a weak D match, TRBD2 (6 bases). The CDR3 runs to 15 residues. CDR1 is MGHRA, CDR2 YSYEKL, per germline. V lost 0 bases to trimming and J lost 0 bases, with 9 bases between them. CDR3 coding DNA: TGCGCCAGCAGCCAAGATAGCGGCCCCTCCTACGAGCAGTACTTC. Translation gives CASSQDSGPSYEQYF.

V usage is TRBV4-3 and J usage is TRBJ1-1, with D perhaps TRBD1 (6 bases). Trimming stripped 4 bases from V and 6 bases from J, with 15 bases between. Germline values: CDR1 LGHNA, CDR2 YSLEER. The CDR3 covers 14 residues. The CDR3 protein is CASSPSGGFAEAFF. CDR3 DNA: TGCGCCAGCAGCCCCTCGGGGGGCTTTGCTGAAGCTTTCTTT.

This chain uses TRBV11-2 with TRBJ1-1; the D is unclear. V lost 1 base and J 6 bases, leaving 12 bases between the germline ends. This CDR3 spans 14 amino acids. Germline CDR1 SGHAT, CDR2 FQNNGV. CDR3: CASSLGSLNPEAFF. CDR3 bases: TGTGCCAGCAGCTTAGGATCGCTAAACCCTGAAGCTTTCTTT.

The rearrangement uses TRBV6-6 and TRBJ2-7; no definite D call. The germline V and J ends were trimmed by 6 bases and 6 bases, with 12 bases remaining between them. CDR1 is MNHNY, CDR2 SVGAGI, per germline (reference sequence). This CDR3 region has 12 residues. The CDR3 DNA reads TGTGCCAGCAGCCTGCTAGGTCTCGAGCAGTACTTC. Amino acids: CASSLLGLEQYF.

The rearrangement links TRBV11-2 to TRBJ2-7; D is possibly TRBD1 (6 bases). Germline CDR1 reads SGHAT; CDR2 reads FQNNGV. V lost 5 bases, J lost 1 base, and 15 bases lay in between. This CDR3 region has 15 residues. CDR3 sequence: CASSPPTGKSYEQYF. For the CDR3, the DNA is TGTGCCAGCAGCCCACCTACAGGGAAGTCCTACGAGCAGTACTTC.

The CDR3: CASSWGTGVPGGANVLTF. The CDR3 bases are TGTGCCAGCAGCTGGGGGACAGGCGTCCCGGGAGGGGCCAACGTCCTGACTTTC. V gene TRBV5-6 combines with J gene TRBJ2-6; 8 positions agree with TRBD1. With 3 bases clipped from V and 4 bases from J, the junction kept 12 bases outside the gene matches. The CDR3 is made up of 18 amino acids. The germline V gene encodes CDR1 SGHDT and CDR2 YYEEEE.

This clone has only one observation. The chain's CDR3 is CASLSGGLLYEQYF. The DNA for the CDR3 is TGTGCCAGCTTAAGCGGGGGATTGCTCTACGAGCAGTACTTC. The chain is built from TRBV6-1 and TRBJ2-7, with 8 bases fitting TRBD2. Germline V gene data show CDR1 as MNHNS and CDR2 as SASEGT. V shed 8 bases, J shed 3 bases, and the junction held 9 bases outside the gene matches. This CDR3 spans 14 amino acids.

J is TRBJ2-5 and V is TRBV5-8; 7 nucleotides align to TRBD2. Germline V gene data show CDR1 as SGHTS and CDR2 as YDEGEE. V lost 4 bases, J lost 1 base, and 7 bases stayed unmatched. This CDR3 comprises 15 residues. DNA for the CDR3: TGTGCCAGCAGCCCCCTGGGAGGGGTCCAAGAGACCCAGTACTTC. Translation: CASSPLGGVQETQYF.

The chain carries TRBV19 and TRBJ2-7; no reliable D call. V lost 4 bases and J 6 bases, leaving 10 bases between the germline ends. The CDR3 has 12 residues. The V gene's germline CDR1 is LNHDA and CDR2 SQIVND (reference sequence). The CDR3 nucleotides are TGTGCCAGTAGTAAAACAGCCGCCGAGCAGTACTTC. Translated: CASSKTAAEQYF.

The chain employs TRBV25-1 and TRBJ1-2, with a weak D call TRBD1 (5 bases). Trimming removed 3 bases from V and 7 bases from J, with 12 bases in between. The CDR3 is 13 residues long. The germline V gene encodes CDR1 MGHDK and CDR2 SYGVNS. CDR3 sequence reads: CASSEGVVGGYTF. The CDR3, as DNA: TGTGCCAGCAGTGAGGGGGTGGTTGGTGGCTACACCTTC.

On this clone itself: Additional DNA sequences in this sample encode the identical CDR3. The chain joins TRBV7-2 to TRBJ2-1, with D maybe TRBD2 (6 bases). The germline V gene has CDR1 SGHTA and CDR2 FQGNSA. CDR3 length: 15 amino acids. V lost 2 bases, J lost 0 bases, and 8 bases lay in between. The CDR3 DNA reads as TGTGCCAGCAGCTTAACCGGGGGCTCCTACAATGAGCAGTTCTTC. Translated: CASSLTGGSYNEQFF.

V is TRBV5-6 and J is TRBJ1-2, with a tentative D call TRBD1 (5 bases). Germline V gene lookup returns CDR1 SGHDT and CDR2 YYEEEE. The CDR3 extends over 14 amino acids. V lost 3 bases and J 4 bases, leaving 13 bases between the germline ends. The CDR3 nucleotides are TGTGCCAGCAGCTCATGGGACGGATTCTATGGCTACACCTTC. Protein: CASSSWDGFYGYTF.

V usage is TRBV29-1 and J usage is TRBJ1-2; D is possibly TRBD1 (5 bases). Germline V gene sequence: CDR1 SQVTM, CDR2 ANQGSEA. V shed 7 bases and J shed 6 bases, with 15 bases lying between them. The CDR3 has 12 amino acids. The CDR3 is CSAPGSGHGYTF. CDR3 bases: TGCAGCGCCCCCGGTTCGGGGCATGGCTACACCTTC.

The chain couples TRBV7-6 to TRBJ2-1, with TRBD2 identical over 12 bases. The CDR3 is made up of 19 amino acids. The V segment lost 7 bases and the J segment 0 bases; nucleotides outside the gene matches: 13. From germline, CDR1 is SGHVS and CDR2 FNYEAQ. CDR3 sequence reads: CASTERLAGVPSSYNEQFF. As DNA, the CDR3 is TGTGCCAGCACAGAAAGACTAGCGGGGGTCCCGAGCTCCTACAATGAGCAGTTCTTC.

V gene TRBV28 combines with J gene TRBJ2-3; D call uncertain. There are 14 residues in the CDR3. Germline values: CDR1 MDHEN, CDR2 SYDVKM. Trimming shortened V by 3 bases and J by 2 bases, and 9 bases separated the two germline ends. The CDR3 DNA reads TGTGCCAGCAGTTTGGCGGTATCCACAGATACGCAGTATTTT. This codes for CASSLAVSTDTQYF.

Details on this clone: The same CDR3 can be traced to other DNA sequences in this sample. This sequence joins TRBV7-9 and TRBJ2-7; perhaps TRBD1 as D (5 bases). The CDR3 loop spans 12 amino acids. Germline V lookup: CDR1 SEHNR, CDR2 FQNEAQ (reference sequence). V lost 6 bases and J lost 3, with 9 bases in between. CDR3 in DNA: TGTGCCAGCAGGGGGCTGAGCTACGAGCAGTACTTC. As protein: CASRGLSYEQYF.

The DNA for the CDR3 is TGTGCCACCATGGGGGTCGGGGAAAAACTGTTTTTT. It is translated as CATMGVGEKLFF. The chain couples TRBV15 to TRBJ1-4, with a possible D match to TRBD1 (5 bases). The CDR3 is 12 residues long. The V gene's germline CDR1 is LNHNV and CDR2 YYDKDF (reference sequence). V lost 7 bases and J 8 bases, leaving 11 bases between the germline ends.

This clone was detected a few times. The chain couples TRBV5-1 to TRBJ2-7; no firm D call. The CDR3 consists of 14 residues. Germline lookup yields CDR1 SGHRS and CDR2 YFSETQ. The ends were cut back, 1 base at V and 2 bases at J, with 10 bases in the middle. CDR3 in DNA: TGCGCCAGCAGCTTGAACAGTCCGGCCTACGAGCAGTACTTC. Its translation is CASSLNSPAYEQYF. The full variable domain, its missing parts supplied by reference TRBV5-1 and TRBJ2-7, is KAGVTQTPRYLIKTRGQQVTLSCSPISGHRSVSWYQQTPGQGLQFLFEYFSETQRNKGNFPGRFSGRQFSNSRSEMNVSTLELGDSALYLCASSLNSPAYEQYFGPGTRLTVT.

The chain has TRBV21-1 and TRBJ2-4; the table calls TRBD1, which could not be checked here. TRBV21-1 is designated a pseudogene. The CDR3 spans 16 residues. The CDR3 spells CASSNPQGVAKNIQYF. For the CDR3, the DNA is TGTGCCAGCAGCAATCCTCAGGGGGTAGCCAAAAACATTCAGTACTTC.

CDR3 region: CASSPALNTEAFF. In DNA form, the CDR3 reads TGTGCCAGCAGCCCAGCATTGAACACTGAAGCTTTCTTT. This chain uses TRBV27 with TRBJ1-1; D gene ambiguous. The germline V and J ends were trimmed by 6 bases and 0 bases, with 8 bases remaining between them. The CDR3 sequence is 13 residues long. Germline V lookup: CDR1 MNHEY, CDR2 SMNVEV (reference sequence).

This chain uses TRBV27 with TRBJ2-7, with D perhaps matching TRBD1 or TRBD2 (5 bases each). CDR1 is MNHEY and CDR2 is SMNVEV in the germline V gene (reference sequence). The length of the CDR3 is 13 residues. V shed 2 bases and J shed 7 bases, with 12 bases lying between them. CDR3 bases: TGTGCCAGCAGTTTAGGTGGGGGACGGGAGCAGTACTTC. Translation gives CASSLGGGREQYF.